These 5 T cell receptor beta chains came from one sample sequenced in a study of OX40 agonist ivuxolimab in advanced cancers. Sequencing was performed with immunoSEQ multiplex PCR; in TCRdb, only in-frame clones are kept and a portion is missing. The repertoire has almost 90,000 clones, about 87% of them found once; the top ten carry 1.5% to 2%. The sequenced sample was CD4+ or CD8+ T cells sorted from blood, obtained in a trial of the OX40 agonist ivuxolimab. The origin of the receptors is an adult with an advanced solid tumor such as melanoma, head and neck, liver or kidney cancer.

This clone appeared a few times. The gene calls are TRBV18 and TRBJ2-7, with TRBD1 identical over 7 bases. V shed 6 bases and J 5 bases; nucleotides not matched to a gene: 10. Germline CDR1 KGHSH, CDR2 LQKENI. This CDR3 is built from 14 residues. CDR3: CASSPGQRRDEQYF. As DNA, the CDR3 is TGTGCCAGCTCGCCGGGACAGCGTAGGGACGAGCAGTACTTC.

The chain links TRBV5-4 to TRBJ2-7; TRBD2 is a possible D gene (5 bases). Germline V lookup: CDR1 SGHNT, CDR2 YYREEE (reference sequence). This CDR3 region has 14 residues. The CDR3 DNA is TGTGTCGGCCGTTCGACCCCGAGCGGTATAGAGCAGTACTTC. It codes for CVGRSTPSGIEQYF.

The chain carries TRBV5-1 and TRBJ1-1, with D possibly matching TRBD1 (5 bases). Looked up from germline, CDR1 is SGHRS and CDR2 is YFSETQ. This CDR3 has 13 residues. Between the trimmed V and J ends, which lost 7 bases and 1 base, there was a span of 11 bases. CDR3 residues: CASCPDRNTEAFF. CDR3 nucleotides: TGCGCCAGCTGCCCCGACAGGAACACTGAAGCTTTCTTT.

The chain combines TRBV29-1 with TRBJ2-5, with a possible D match to TRBD2 (6 bases). Between the trimmed V and J ends, which lost 8 bases and 2 bases, there was a span of 15 bases. This CDR3 comprises 13 residues. Germline-derived CDR1 and CDR2 are SQVTM and ANQGSEA. In DNA, the CDR3 is TGCAGCCATTCTAGCGTCGTGCAAGAGACCCAGTACTTC. Its protein product is CSHSSVVQETQYF.

This clone was observed a single time. The chain is built from TRBV5-4 and TRBJ1-6, with D possibly TRBD1 on 6 matching bases. The CDR3 runs to 16 residues. Germline values: CDR1 SGHNT, CDR2 YYREEE (reference sequence). The V end was cut by 4 bases, the J end by 7 bases, with 18 bases between. The CDR3 DNA reads TGTGCCAGCAGCCCACAAACAGGGTTGGGAAATTCACCCCTCCACTTT. It yields the protein CASSPQTGLGNSPLHF.